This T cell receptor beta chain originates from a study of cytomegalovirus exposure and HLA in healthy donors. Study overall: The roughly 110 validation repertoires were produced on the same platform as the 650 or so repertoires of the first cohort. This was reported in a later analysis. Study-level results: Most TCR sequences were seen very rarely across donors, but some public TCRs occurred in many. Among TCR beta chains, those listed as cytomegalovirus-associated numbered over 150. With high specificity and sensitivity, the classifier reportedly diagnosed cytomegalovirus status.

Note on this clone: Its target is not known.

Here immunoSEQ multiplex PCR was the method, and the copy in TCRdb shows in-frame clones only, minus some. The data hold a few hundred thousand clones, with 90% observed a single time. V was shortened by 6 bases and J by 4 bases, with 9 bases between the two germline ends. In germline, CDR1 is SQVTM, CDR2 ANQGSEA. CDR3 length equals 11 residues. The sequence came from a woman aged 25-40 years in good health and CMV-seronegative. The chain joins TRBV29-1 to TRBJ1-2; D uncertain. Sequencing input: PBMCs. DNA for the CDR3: TGCAGCGTCGATGAGGGCTATGGCTACACCTTC. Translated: CSVDEGYGYTF.